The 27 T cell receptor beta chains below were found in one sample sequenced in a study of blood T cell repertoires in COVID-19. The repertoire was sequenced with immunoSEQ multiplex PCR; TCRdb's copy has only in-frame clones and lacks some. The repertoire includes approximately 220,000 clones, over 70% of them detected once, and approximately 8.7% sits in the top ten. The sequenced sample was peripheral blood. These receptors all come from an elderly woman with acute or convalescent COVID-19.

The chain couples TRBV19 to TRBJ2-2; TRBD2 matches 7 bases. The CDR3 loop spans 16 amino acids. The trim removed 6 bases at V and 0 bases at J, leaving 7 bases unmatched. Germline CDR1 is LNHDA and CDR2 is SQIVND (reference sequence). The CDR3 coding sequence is TGTGCCAGTAGCGGGATCGGGGGGACGAACACCGGGGAGCTGTTTTTT. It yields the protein CASSGIGGTNTGELFF.

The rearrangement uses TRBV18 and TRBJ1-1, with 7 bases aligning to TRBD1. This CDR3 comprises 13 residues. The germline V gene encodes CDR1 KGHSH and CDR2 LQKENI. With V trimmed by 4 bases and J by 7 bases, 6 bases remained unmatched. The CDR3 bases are TGTGCCAGCTCACATGGGACAGCCTATGAAGCTTTCTTT. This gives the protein CASSHGTAYEAFF. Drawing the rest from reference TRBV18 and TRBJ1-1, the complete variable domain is NAGVMQNPRHLVRRRGQEARLRCSPMKGHSHVYWYRQLPEEGLKFMVYLQKENIIDESGMPKERFSAEFPKEGPSILRIQQVVRGDSAAYFCASSHGTAYEAFFGQGTRLTVV.

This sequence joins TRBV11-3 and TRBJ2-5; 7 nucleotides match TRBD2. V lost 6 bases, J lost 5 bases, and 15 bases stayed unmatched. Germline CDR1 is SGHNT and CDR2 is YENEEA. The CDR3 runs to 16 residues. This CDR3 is CASSRGSSGTLETQYF. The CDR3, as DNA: TGTGCCAGCAGTCGAGGTTCAAGCGGGACTTTGGAGACCCAGTACTTC. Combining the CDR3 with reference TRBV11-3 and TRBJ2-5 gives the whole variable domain EAGVVQSPRYKIIEKKQPVAFWCNPISGHNTLYWYLQNLGQGPELLIRYENEEAVDDSQLPKDRFSAERLKGVDSTLKIQPAELGDSAVYLCASSRGSSGTLETQYFGPGTRLLVL.

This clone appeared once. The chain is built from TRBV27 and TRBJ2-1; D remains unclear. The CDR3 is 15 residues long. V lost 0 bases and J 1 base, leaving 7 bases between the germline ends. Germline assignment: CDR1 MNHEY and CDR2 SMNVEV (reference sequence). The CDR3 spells CASSLSHQSYNEQFF. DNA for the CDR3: TGTGCCAGCAGTTTATCTCATCAATCCTACAATGAGCAGTTCTTC.

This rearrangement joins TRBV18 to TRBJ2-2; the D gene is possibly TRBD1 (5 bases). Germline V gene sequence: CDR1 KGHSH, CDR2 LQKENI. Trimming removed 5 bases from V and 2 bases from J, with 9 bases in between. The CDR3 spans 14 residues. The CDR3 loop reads CASSATANTGELFF. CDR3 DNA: TGTGCCAGCTCAGCGACAGCTAACACCGGGGAGCTGTTTTTT.

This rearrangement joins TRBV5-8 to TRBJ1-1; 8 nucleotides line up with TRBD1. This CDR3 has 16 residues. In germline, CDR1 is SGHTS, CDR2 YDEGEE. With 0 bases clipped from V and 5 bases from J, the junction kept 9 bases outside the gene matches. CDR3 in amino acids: CASSLVTGHRGTEAFF. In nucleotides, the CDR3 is TGTGCCAGCAGCTTGGTGACCGGGCACAGGGGGACTGAAGCTTTCTTT.

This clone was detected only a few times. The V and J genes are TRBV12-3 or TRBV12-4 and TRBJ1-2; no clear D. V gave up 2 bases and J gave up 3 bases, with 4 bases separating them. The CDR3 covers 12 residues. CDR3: CASSLTDYGYTF. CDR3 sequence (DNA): TGTGCCAGCAGTTTAACAGACTATGGCTACACCTTC.

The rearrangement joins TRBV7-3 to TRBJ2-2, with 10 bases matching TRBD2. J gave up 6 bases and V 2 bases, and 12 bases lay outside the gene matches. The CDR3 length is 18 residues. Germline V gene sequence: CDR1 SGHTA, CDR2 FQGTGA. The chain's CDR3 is CASSLLASGRLGSGELFF. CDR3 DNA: TGTGCCAGCAGCTTATTGGCTAGCGGGAGATTAGGGTCCGGGGAGCTGTTTTTT.

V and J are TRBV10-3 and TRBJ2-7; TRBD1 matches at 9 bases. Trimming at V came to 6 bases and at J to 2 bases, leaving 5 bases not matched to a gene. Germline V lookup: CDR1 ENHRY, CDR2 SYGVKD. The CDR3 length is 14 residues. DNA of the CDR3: TGTGCCATCAGGGAGACAGGGGGAGCCTACGAGCAGTACTTC. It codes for CAIRETGGAYEQYF.

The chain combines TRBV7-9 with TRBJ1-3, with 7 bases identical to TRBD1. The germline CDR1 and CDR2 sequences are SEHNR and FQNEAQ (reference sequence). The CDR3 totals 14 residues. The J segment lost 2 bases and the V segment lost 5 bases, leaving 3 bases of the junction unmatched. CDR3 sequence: CASSTQGTGNTIYF. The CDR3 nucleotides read TGTGCCAGCAGCACACAGGGGACTGGAAACACCATATATTTT. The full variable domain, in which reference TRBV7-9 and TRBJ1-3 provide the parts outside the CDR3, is DTGVSQNPRHKITKRGQNVTFRCDPISEHNRLYWYRQTLGQGPEFLTYFQNEAQLEKSRLLSDRFSAERPKGSFSTLEIQRTEQGDSAMYLCASSTQGTGNTIYFGEGSWLTVV.

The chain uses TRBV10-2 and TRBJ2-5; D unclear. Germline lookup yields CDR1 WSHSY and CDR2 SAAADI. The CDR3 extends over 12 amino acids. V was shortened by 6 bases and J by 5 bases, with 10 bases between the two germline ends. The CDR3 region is CASRGLRETQYF. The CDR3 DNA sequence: TGCGCCAGCAGGGGTTTGAGGGAGACCCAGTACTTC.

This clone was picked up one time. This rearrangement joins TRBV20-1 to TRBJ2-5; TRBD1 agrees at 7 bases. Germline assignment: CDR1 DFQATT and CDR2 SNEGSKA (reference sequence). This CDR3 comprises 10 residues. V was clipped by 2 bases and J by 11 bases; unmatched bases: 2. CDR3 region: CSARRDRQYF. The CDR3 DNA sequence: TGCAGTGCTAGAAGGGACAGACAGTACTTC.

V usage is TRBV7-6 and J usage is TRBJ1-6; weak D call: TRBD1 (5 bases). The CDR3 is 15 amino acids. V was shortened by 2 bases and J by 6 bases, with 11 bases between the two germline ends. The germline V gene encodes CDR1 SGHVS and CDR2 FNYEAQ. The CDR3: CASSLKGEGNSPLHF. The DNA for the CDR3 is TGTGCCAGCAGCTTAAAAGGGGAAGGTAATTCACCCCTCCACTTT.

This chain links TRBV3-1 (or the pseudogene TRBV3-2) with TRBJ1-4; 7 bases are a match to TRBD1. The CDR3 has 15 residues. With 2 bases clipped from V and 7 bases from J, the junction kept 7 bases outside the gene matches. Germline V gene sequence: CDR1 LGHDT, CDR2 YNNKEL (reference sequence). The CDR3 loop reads CASSQYAGGIEKLFF. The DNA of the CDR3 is TGTGCCAGCAGCCAATACGCAGGGGGTATTGAAAAACTGTTTTTT.

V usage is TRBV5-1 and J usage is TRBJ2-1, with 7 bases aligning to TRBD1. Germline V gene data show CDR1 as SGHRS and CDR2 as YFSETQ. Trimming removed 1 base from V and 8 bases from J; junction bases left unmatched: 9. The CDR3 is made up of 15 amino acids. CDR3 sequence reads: CASSLMRGRRDEQFF. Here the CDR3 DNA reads TGCGCCAGCAGCTTGATGAGGGGGCGCAGAGATGAGCAGTTCTTC.

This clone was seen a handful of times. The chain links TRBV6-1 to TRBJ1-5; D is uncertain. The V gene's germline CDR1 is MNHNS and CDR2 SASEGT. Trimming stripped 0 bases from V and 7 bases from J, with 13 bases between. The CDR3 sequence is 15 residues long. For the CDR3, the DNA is TGTGCCAGCAGTGAAGCCGGGGTTTCACGGCAGCCCCAGCATTTT. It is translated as CASSEAGVSRQPQHF.

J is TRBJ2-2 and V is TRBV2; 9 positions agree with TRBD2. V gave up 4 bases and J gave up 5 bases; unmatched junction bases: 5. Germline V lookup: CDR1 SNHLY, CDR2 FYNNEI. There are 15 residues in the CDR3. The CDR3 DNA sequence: TGTGCCAGCAGTGGGGCGGGAGGGGATACCGGGGAGCTGTTTTTT. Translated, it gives CASSGAGGDTGELFF. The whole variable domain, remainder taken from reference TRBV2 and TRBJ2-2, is EPEVTQTPSHQVTQMGQEVILRCVPISNHLYFYWYRQILGQKVEFLVSFYNNEISEKSEIFDDQFSVERPDGSNFTLKIRSTKLEDSAMYFCASSGAGGDTGELFFGEGSRLTVL.

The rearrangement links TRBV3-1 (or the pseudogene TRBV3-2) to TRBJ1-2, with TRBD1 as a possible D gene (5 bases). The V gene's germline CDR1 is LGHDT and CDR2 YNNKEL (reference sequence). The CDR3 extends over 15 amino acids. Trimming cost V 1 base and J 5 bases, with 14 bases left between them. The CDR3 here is CASSQGVGVGYGYTF. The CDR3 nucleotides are TGTGCCAGCAGCCAAGGTGTAGGGGTGGGATATGGCTACACCTTC.

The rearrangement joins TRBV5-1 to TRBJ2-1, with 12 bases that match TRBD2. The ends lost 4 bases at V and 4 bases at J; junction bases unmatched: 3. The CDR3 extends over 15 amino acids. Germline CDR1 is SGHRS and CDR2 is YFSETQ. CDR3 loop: CASSRGLAGYNEQFF. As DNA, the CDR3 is TGCGCCAGCAGCAGGGGACTAGCGGGTTACAATGAGCAGTTCTTC. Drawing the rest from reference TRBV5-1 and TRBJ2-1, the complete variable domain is KAGVTQTPRYLIKTRGQQVTLSCSPISGHRSVSWYQQTPGQGLQFLFEYFSETQRNKGNFPGRFSGRQFSNSRSEMNVSTLELGDSALYLCASSRGLAGYNEQFFGPGTRLTVL.

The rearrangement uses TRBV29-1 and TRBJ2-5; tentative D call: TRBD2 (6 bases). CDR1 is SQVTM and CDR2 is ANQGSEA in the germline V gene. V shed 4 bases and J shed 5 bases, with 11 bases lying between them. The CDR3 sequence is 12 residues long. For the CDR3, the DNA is TGCAGCGTTGTGGGGGGAGGCGAGACCCAGTACTTC. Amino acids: CSVVGGGETQYF.

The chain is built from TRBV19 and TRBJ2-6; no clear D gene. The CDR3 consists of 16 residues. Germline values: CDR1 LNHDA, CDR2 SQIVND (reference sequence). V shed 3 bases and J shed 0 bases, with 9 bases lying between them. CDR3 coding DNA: TGTGCCAGTAGTATCCCTCAGTCCTCTGGGGCCAACGTCCTGACTTTC. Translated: CASSIPQSSGANVLTF.

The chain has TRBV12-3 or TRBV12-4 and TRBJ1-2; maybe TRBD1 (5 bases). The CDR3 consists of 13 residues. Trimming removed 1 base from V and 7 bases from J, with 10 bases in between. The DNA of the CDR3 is TGTGCCAGCAGTTTAGGGACATTGAGTGGCTACACCTTC. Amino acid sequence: CASSLGTLSGYTF.

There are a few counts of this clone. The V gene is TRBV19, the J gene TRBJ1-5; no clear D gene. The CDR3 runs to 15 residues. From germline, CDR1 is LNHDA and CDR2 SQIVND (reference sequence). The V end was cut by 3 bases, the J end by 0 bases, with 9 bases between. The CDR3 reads CASSIKGSSNQPQHF. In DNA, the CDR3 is TGTGCCAGTAGTATTAAAGGGAGTAGCAATCAGCCCCAGCATTTT.

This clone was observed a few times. The CDR3 sequence: CASSLRPGTGPYEQYF. CDR3 DNA sequence: TGTGCCAGCTCACTACGACCCGGGACAGGGCCCTACGAGCAGTACTTC. This chain uses TRBV18 with TRBJ2-7; 9 bases align to TRBD1. From germline, CDR1 is KGHSH and CDR2 LQKENI. The CDR3 spans 16 residues. J gave up 2 bases and V 4 bases, and 9 bases lay outside the gene matches. Using reference TRBV18 and TRBJ2-7 for the parts outside the CDR3, the full variable domain is NAGVMQNPRHLVRRRGQEARLRCSPMKGHSHVYWYRQLPEEGLKFMVYLQKENIIDESGMPKERFSAEFPKEGPSILRIQQVVRGDSAAYFCASSLRPGTGPYEQYFGPGTRLTVT.

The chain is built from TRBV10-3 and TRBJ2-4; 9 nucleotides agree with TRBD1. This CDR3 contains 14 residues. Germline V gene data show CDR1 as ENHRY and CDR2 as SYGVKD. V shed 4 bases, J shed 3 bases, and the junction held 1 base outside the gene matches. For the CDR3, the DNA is TGTGCCATCAGTGGGGGACAGGGCAAAAACATTCAGTACTTC. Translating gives CAISGGQGKNIQYF.

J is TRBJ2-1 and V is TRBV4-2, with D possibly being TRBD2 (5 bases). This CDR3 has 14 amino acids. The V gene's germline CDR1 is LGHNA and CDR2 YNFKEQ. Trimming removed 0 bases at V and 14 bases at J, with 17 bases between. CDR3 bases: TGTGCCAGCAGCCAAGAACCCAGCAACGGGATTGAGTTCTTC. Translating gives CASSQEPSNGIEFF.

The CDR3 sequence: CASSLGGAGSNQPQHF. The CDR3 DNA follows: TGCGCCAGCAGCTTGGGAGGCGCCGGGAGCAATCAGCCCCAGCATTTT. The chain links TRBV5-1 to TRBJ1-5; D is unclear. The V gene lost 0 bases and the J gene lost 1 base, with 11 bases spanning the gap. Germline V gene data show CDR1 as SGHRS and CDR2 as YFSETQ. The length of the CDR3 is 16 residues.